This T cell receptor beta chain comes out of a study of blood T cell repertoires in COVID-19. This CDR3 has 11 residues. CDR1 and CDR2 (germline): SEHNR, FQNEAQ (reference sequence). Trimming removed 7 bases at V and 6 bases at J, with 8 bases between. Libraries were prepared by immunoSEQ multiplex PCR; TCRdb keeps only in-frame clonotypes and omits some of them. The sample includes 140,000 to 150,000 clones, nearly 85% seen only once; the top ten take approximately 40%. The sequence was collected from a human donor in a cohort sampled during active COVID-19. V is TRBV7-9 and J is TRBJ2-3, with D hard to call. Specimen: peripheral blood. CDR3 sequence: CASTAPDTQYF. CDR3 sequence (DNA): TGTGCCAGCACAGCCCCGGATACGCAGTATTTT.